This TCR beta chain was documented in a study of OX40 agonist ivuxolimab in advanced cancers. Sequenced by immunoSEQ multiplex PCR; TCRdb stores in-frame clones only, minus some. The table lists tens of thousands of clones, about 91% of them singletons, with over 4.5% in the top ten. The CDR3 consists of 16 residues. The germline V and J ends were trimmed by 3 bases and 0 bases, with 12 bases remaining between them. The germline V gene has CDR1 MNHNS and CDR2 SASEGT. The starting material was CD4+ or CD8+ T cells sorted from blood, obtained in a trial of the OX40 agonist ivuxolimab. The sequence came from an adult with an advanced solid tumor such as melanoma, head and neck, liver or kidney cancer. The chain carries TRBV6-1 and TRBJ1-5; no reliable D call. The CDR3 nucleotides read TGTGCCAGCAGTGAGATGACATCTTATAGCAATCAGCCCCAGCATTTT. As protein: CASSEMTSYSNQPQHF.